The present T cell receptor (beta chain) was sequenced within a study of CD8 T cells in ankylosing spondylitis (dated by TCRdb to about 2017). General notes on the study: To find TCR variants linked to disease, the study profiled T cell receptor beta repertoires in ankylosing spondylitis patients and healthy donors. The full study cohort was made up of 20 to 25 ankylosing spondylitis patients and fewer than 120 healthy donors. Samples of peripheral blood were taken, and for ankylosing spondylitis patients, synovial fluid was collected as well. Overall results and qualifications from the work: Significant enrichment of the disease-linked clones was reported in matched synovial fluid samples from ankylosing spondylitis patients. A TCR beta motif of roughly 8 highly homologous amino acid variants appeared characteristic of blood from ankylosing spondylitis patients. In peripheral blood, the disease-linked clones were found at relatively low frequencies and had a CD8+ phenotype. Some motif variants had previously been reported in the synovial fluid and blood of reactive arthritis patients, which suggests shared mechanisms of disease initiation.

For sequencing, an Illumina HiSeq 2500 was employed. TCR beta libraries were prepared by quantitative 5'-RACE with molecular barcodes. Under the source paper's analysis protocol: A new computational method based on a probabilistic model of VDJ rearrangement was used to identify disease-linked TCR variants. TCRdb redid the processing of the public reads, applying fastp at Q25 and MiXCR, and retained in-frame beta chains. All rows with the same CDR3 protein become a single entry with the most common DNA and genes. It is TCRdb's table, rather than the study itself, that gives the V and J calls and clone size. The sample records some 220,000 distinct CDR3 sequences, about 7% of which are singletons. The ten largest account for 13% to 15% of the sample. To note about this clonotype: Its antigen remains undetermined. Base qualities were left out, and no much larger clone turns up one base away.

CDR1 and CDR2 are read off the germline V gene as LGHNA and YSLEER. Including the terminal cysteine and phenylalanine, the CDR3 comprises 16 residues. This entry keeps only the CDR3 DNA: 48 bases, framed from base 1. V is trimmed back by 4 bases and J by 7 bases, and the junction contains 11 bases that no gene match accounts for. Sequenced input: blood, either unsorted or a sorted T cell fraction (not recorded which). The source is a male donor with ankylosing spondylitis. The chain employs TRBV4-3 and TRBJ2-2, and 8 junctional nucleotides match TRBD2. The CDR3 reads CASSRLTSDRFGELFF. The DNA sequence is as follows: TGCGCCAGCAGCCGTCTGACTAGCGACAGATTCGGGGAGCTGTTTTTT.